A selection of T cell receptor beta chains follows, all from one sample in a study of T cells in Graves' hyperthyroidism and ophthalmopathy. TCRdb reprocessed the multiplex PCR reads via MiXCR and lists one record per CDR3 protein. The table has hundreds of thousands of distinct CDR3 sequences, roughly 14% seen once. Input material: blood. These receptors came from a woman younger than 45 with Graves' hyperthyroidism. The CDR3 runs from the conserved cysteine through the conserved F or W. D genes are given only for firm matches. Some rows mark clone size as missing; the rest say once, few, many or name a class of expanded clone.

J,V,D,size,DNA,CDR3
TRBJ2-2,TRBV28,NA,few,TGTGCCAGCAGTTTACCAGCGACCGGGGAGCTGTTTTTT,CASSLPATGELFF
TRBJ1-2,TRBV2,NA,many,TGTGCCAGCAACGTCCAACGCAACTATGGCTACACCTTC,CASNVQRNYGYTF
TRBJ2-7,TRBV9,NA,once,TGTGCCAGCAGCGCCGAGGACCGGAGCGCGGTGTTGGTCCCATACGAGCAGTACTTC,CASSAEDRSAVLVPYEQYF
TRBJ2-7,TRBV20-1,TRBD2,many,TGCAGTGCGAGACTAGCGGGAGTCGACGAGCAGTACTTC,CSARLAGVDEQYF
TRBJ2-3,TRBV7-2,TRBD2,many,TGTGCCAGCAGCCCAGGACTAGCATCAGATACGCAGTATTTT,CASSPGLASDTQYF
TRBJ2-1,TRBV30,NA,NA,TGTGCCTCTGAGCCGAGTGAGCAGTTCTTC,CASEPSEQFF
TRBJ2-7,TRBV4-1,TRBD2,NA,TGCGCCAGCAGCCCTGGGACTAGCGGGAGAAACTCCTACGAGCAGTACTTC,CASSPGTSGRNSYEQYF
TRBJ2-3,TRBV7-9,NA,many,TGTGCCAGCAGCTTAGGGCCGGCAGATACGCAGTATTTT,CASSLGPADTQYF
TRBJ2-1,TRBV2,NA,few,TGTGCCAGCAGTGCCCTGGGACTACCCCAGGGGGATGAGCAGTTCTTC,CASSALGLPQGDEQFF
TRBJ1-1,TRBV12-3/TRBV12-4,NA,many,TGTGCCAGCGGCACGTCCGGAGGAGGCACTGAAGCTTTCTTT,CASGTSGGGTEAFF
TRBJ2-1,TRBV30,TRBD2,NA,TGTGCCTGGAGTGCACTAGCGGGAGGGCCAGTCAACAATGAGCAGTTCTTC,CAWSALAGGPVNNEQFF
TRBJ1-1,TRBV13,NA,once,TGTGCCAGCAGCTTACCACAGGGCGGTTTGGCCGCCGAAGCTTTCTTT,CASSLPQGGLAAEAFF
TRBJ2-7,TRBV28,NA,many,TGTGCCAGCAGGAACAGCTACGAGCAGTACTTC,CASRNSYEQYF
TRBJ2-3,TRBV28,NA,many,TGTGCCAGCAGCCCTGAAACAGATACGCAGTATTTT,CASSPETDTQYF
TRBJ1-5,TRBV19,NA,NA,TGTGCCAGTAGTATAAGTGGGGAAGACGCGACTCGCAATCAGCCCCAGCATTTT,CASSISGEDATRNQPQHF
TRBJ2-3,TRBV6-1,NA,NA,TGTGCCAGCAGTACCTCTTGGGGGGGGCTGAGCACAGATACGCAGTATTTT,CASSTSWGGLSTDTQYF
TRBJ2-2,TRBV28,NA,many,TGTGCCAGCGGGATTCCGAACACCGGGGAGCTGTTTTTT,CASGIPNTGELFF
TRBJ2-3,TRBV20-1,NA,few,TGCAGTGCTAGAGACCCCAAGGAAGGAGTAGATACGCAGTATTTT,CSARDPKEGVDTQYF
TRBJ2-1,TRBV29-1,NA,few,TGCAGCGTCTTCCGCAGCTCCTACAATGAGCAGTTCTTC,CSVFRSSYNEQFF
TRBJ1-1,TRBV7-9,NA,few,TGTGCCAGCAGCTTAGGTGAGGAAGCTTTCTTT,CASSLGEEAFF
TRBJ2-7,TRBV29-1,TRBD2,many,TGCAGCGTCACGAGCGGGAGGGCCGATTACGAGCAGTACTTC,CSVTSGRADYEQYF
TRBJ1-2,TRBV12-3/TRBV12-4,TRBD1,few,TGTGCCAGCAGTCAACAGGGGGCGAGGGGCTACACCTTC,CASSQQGARGYTF